Shown below are 29 T cell receptor beta chains from a single sample sequenced in a study of shared clonotypes between healthy human individuals. Data came from immunoSEQ multiplex PCR; TCRdb stores just in-frame clones and leaves some out. The repertoire holds hundreds of thousands of clones, with 70% to 80% as singletons. The source material was PBMCs. The receptors shown here come from a woman aged 40 to 50 in good health. Some clones in this sample may be carry-over from other donors' samples.

V and J are TRBV6-6 and TRBJ1-2, with D possibly TRBD1 on 6 matching bases. The V end was cut by 7 bases, the J end by 4 bases, with 19 bases between. The germline V gene has CDR1 MNHNY and CDR2 SVGAGI (reference sequence). CDR3 length: 15 amino acids. Here the CDR3 reads CASTFGGRRSYGYTF. CDR3 in DNA: TGTGCCAGCACATTTGGGGGGCGGAGGTCCTATGGCTACACCTTC.

In its sample, this clone was seen a few times. The rearrangement uses TRBV5-5 and TRBJ2-2; 10 nucleotides agree with TRBD1. Unmatched junction bases numbered 4, after V lost 5 bases and J lost 0 bases. Per the germline V gene, CDR1 is SGHKS and CDR2 is YYEKEE (reference sequence). The CDR3 length is 16 residues. The chain's CDR3 is CASRTGTGANTGELFF. DNA of the CDR3: TGTGCCAGCAGAACAGGGACAGGGGCGAACACCGGGGAGCTGTTTTTT.

This clone was seen a few times. This sample also contains other DNA sequences that code for the same CDR3. The V and J genes are TRBV7-2 and TRBJ2-5, with D hard to call. CDR1 is SGHTA and CDR2 is FQGNSA in the germline V gene. The CDR3 extends over 13 amino acids. V lost 1 base and J lost 5, with 8 bases in between. CDR3 region: CASSLVGSETQYF. CDR3 in DNA: TGTGCCAGCAGCTTAGTAGGGTCCGAGACCCAGTACTTC. The full variable domain, rest sourced from reference TRBV7-2 and TRBJ2-5, is GAGVSQSPSNKVTEKGKDVELRCDPISGHTALYWYRQSLGQGLEFLIYFQGNSAPDKSGLPSDRFSAERTGGSVSTLTIQRTQQEDSAVYLCASSLVGSETQYFGPGTRLLVL.

This clone has just a few counts. V is TRBV7-9 and J is TRBJ1-2, with D perhaps matching TRBD1 (5 bases). CDR3 length: 14 amino acids. Germline V gene lookup returns CDR1 SEHNR and CDR2 FQNEAQ (reference sequence). Trimming stripped 3 bases from V and 8 bases from J, with 16 bases between. The CDR3 protein is CASSFIQGLTGYTF. As DNA, the CDR3 is TGTGCCAGCAGCTTCATCCAGGGTTTGACCGGCTACACCTTC.

The chain combines TRBV7-3 with TRBJ2-1; D may correspond to TRBD1 or TRBD2 (6 bases each). Trimming shortened V by 5 bases and J by 10 bases, and 15 bases separated the two germline ends. The CDR3 sequence is 13 residues long. The V gene's germline CDR1 is SGHTA and CDR2 FQGTGA. The CDR3 DNA sequence: TGTGCCAGCAGCACCCGGGGGCTTGGAGAGCAGTTCTTC. It specifies CASSTRGLGEQFF.

The chain combines TRBV10-3 with TRBJ2-1; TRBD2 is a possible D gene (5 bases). The germline CDR1 and CDR2 sequences are ENHRY and SYGVKD. CDR3 size: 12 residues. The germline V and J ends were trimmed by 8 bases and 8 bases, with 13 bases remaining between them. The CDR3 coding sequence is TGTGCCATCGGAGCGGCTCGGGATGAGCAGTTCTTC. This gives the protein CAIGAARDEQFF.

This chain connects TRBV6-1 to TRBJ1-1; possibly TRBD1 for D (5 bases). The V gene lost 6 bases and the J gene lost 3 bases, with 11 bases spanning the gap. Germline V lookup: CDR1 MNHNS, CDR2 SASEGT. The CDR3 has 13 amino acids. DNA for the CDR3: TGTGCCAGCAGCGCGACCAGGGACACTGAAGCTTTCTTT. Amino acids: CASSATRDTEAFF.

This sequence joins TRBV5-1 and TRBJ1-1; the D gene is possibly TRBD1 (6 bases). CDR3 length equals 13 residues. Germline-derived CDR1 and CDR2 are SGHRS and YFSETQ. Trimming removed 3 bases from V and 1 base from J, with 7 bases in between. This CDR3 is CASSWGQNTEAFF. CDR3 DNA: TGCGCCAGCAGCTGGGGACAGAACACTGAAGCTTTCTTT.

The chain carries TRBV7-9 and TRBJ1-5, with 8 nucleotides matching TRBD1. With V trimmed by 4 bases and J by 3 bases, 11 bases remained unmatched. The CDR3 length is 17 residues. The germline V gene encodes CDR1 SEHNR and CDR2 FQNEAQ (reference sequence). The CDR3 DNA sequence: TGTGCCAGCAGCTCCACCGGGACAGGTGATTTCAATCAGCCCCAGCATTTT. Translated, it gives CASSSTGTGDFNQPQHF.

This clone was observed many times. The chain recombines TRBV14 with TRBJ2-3, with D possibly TRBD2 on 5 matching bases. Germline assignment: CDR1 SGHDN and CDR2 FVKESK. Between the trimmed V and J ends, which lost 1 base and 2 bases, there was a span of 10 bases. The CDR3 contains 15 residues. The CDR3, as DNA: TGTGCCAGCAGCCAAGGTCGGGGAGACACAGATACGCAGTATTTT. This translates into CASSQGRGDTDTQYF.

CDR3 coding DNA: TGTGCCAGCAGCTTAGGACTAGCGGGAGCCGGCACCGGGGAGCTGTTTTTT. Amino acid sequence: CASSLGLAGAGTGELFF. The chain joins TRBV13 to TRBJ2-2; TRBD2 matches at 11 bases. Looked up from germline, CDR1 is PRHDT and CDR2 is FYEKMQ (reference sequence). This CDR3 has 17 amino acids. Losses at the gene ends were 0 bases for V and 4 bases for J; bases not matched to a gene: 4.

This chain joins TRBV27 and TRBJ1-1; a weak D match, TRBD1 (5 bases). The V gene's germline CDR1 is MNHEY and CDR2 SMNVEV (reference sequence). The V end was cut by 5 bases, the J end by 4 bases, with 17 bases between. The CDR3 covers 15 residues. The DNA for the CDR3 is TGTGCCAGCAGTCGGCTGGGACGAAGACCCACTGAAGCTTTCTTT. Its protein product is CASSRLGRRPTEAFF.

In its sample, this clone was seen once. The V call is TRBV7-9, the J call TRBJ2-1; 8 nucleotides agree with TRBD2. The germline V gene has CDR1 SEHNR and CDR2 FQNEAQ (reference sequence). The CDR3 length is 12 residues. V shed 5 bases and J 10 bases; nucleotides not matched to a gene: 4. The CDR3 reads CASSRVAGEQFF. In DNA, the CDR3 is TGTGCCAGCAGCCGCGTAGCGGGAGAGCAGTTCTTC. The whole variable domain, remainder taken from reference TRBV7-9 and TRBJ2-1, is DTGVSQNPRHKITKRGQNVTFRCDPISEHNRLYWYRQTLGQGPEFLTYFQNEAQLEKSRLLSDRFSAERPKGSFSTLEIQRTEQGDSAMYLCASSRVAGEQFFGPGTRLTVL.

The chain combines TRBV28 with TRBJ1-5; unclear D gene. Looked up from germline, CDR1 is MDHEN and CDR2 is SYDVKM. The CDR3 covers 12 residues. V lost 4 bases and J 9 bases, leaving 10 bases between the germline ends. Here the CDR3 DNA reads TGTGCCAGCAGTTCATTGTGGGGGCCCCAGCATTTT. Its translation: CASSSLWGPQHF.

The chain combines TRBV30 with TRBJ2-1; D is ambiguous. Germline CDR1 GTSNPN, CDR2 SVGIG (reference sequence). Trimming removed 4 bases at V and 6 bases at J, with 10 bases between. This CDR3 has 12 amino acids. The CDR3 region is CAWTPVVNEQFF. The CDR3 DNA sequence: TGTGCCTGGACCCCCGTGGTCAATGAGCAGTTCTTC.

The CDR3 here is CASSRGTGDYNEQFF. DNA for the CDR3: TGCGCCAGCAGCCGTGGGACTGGGGACTACAATGAGCAGTTCTTC. The chain employs TRBV4-3 and TRBJ2-1, with D possibly matching TRBD2 (6 bases). Germline V gene sequence: CDR1 LGHNA, CDR2 YSLEER. V was trimmed by 4 bases and J by 3 bases, leaving 13 bases between them. The CDR3 consists of 15 residues.

The chain couples TRBV5-3 to TRBJ2-7, with 13 positions matching TRBD2. TRBV5-3 is assigned to the ORF class and has an uncertain function. Trimming took 2 bases from V and 3 from J; bases not matched to a gene: 8. The CDR3 length is 17 residues. The CDR3 loop is CARSLTSGRANIYEQYF. As DNA, the CDR3 is TGTGCCAGAAGCTTAACTAGCGGGAGGGCCAATATCTACGAGCAGTACTTC.

Details on this clone: This same CDR3 is encoded by further DNA sequences in the sample. The chain has TRBV9 and TRBJ2-1; 7 bases match TRBD2. V dropped 3 bases and J dropped 2; count of bases not matched to a gene: 5. The CDR3 is 15 amino acids. The germline gives CDR1 SGDLS, CDR2 YYNGEE. In DNA, the CDR3 is TGTGCCAGCAGCGCTAGCGGCGGAACCTACAATGAGCAGTTCTTC. Protein product: CASSASGGTYNEQFF.

On this clone itself: Germline and junction disagree at one end, which may indicate a read error. The chain combines TRBV27 with TRBJ2-1, with D hard to call. The CDR3 totals 15 residues. Germline values: CDR1 MNHEY, CDR2 SMNVEV (reference sequence). The CDR3 region has the DNA TGTGCCAGCAGTCTCCGGACCCTCTCCAACAATGAGCAGTTCTTC. Protein: CASSLRTLSNNEQFF.

DNA for the CDR3: TGCACCAGCAGCCATCCCGGGACAGGGTGTCCCGAGCAGTACTTC. As protein: CTSSHPGTGCPEQYF. This rearrangement joins TRBV1 to TRBJ2-7; the table's D call TRBD1 went unverified against the DNA. TRBV1 is assigned pseudogene status. This CDR3 contains 15 residues.

V is TRBV7-7 and J is TRBJ2-3, with D possibly being TRBD2 (6 bases). The CDR3 consists of 15 residues. Between the trimmed V and J ends, which lost 0 bases and 3 bases, there was a span of 10 bases. CDR1 is SSHAT, CDR2 FNYEAQ, per germline (reference sequence). DNA for the CDR3: TGTGCCAGCAGCTTAGCGCCTAGCGAGACAGATACGCAGTATTTT. This codes for CASSLAPSETDTQYF.

The chain combines TRBV4-2 with TRBJ2-1, with 9 bases matching TRBD2. Trimming took 4 bases from V and 4 from J; bases not matched to a gene: 5. This CDR3 has 15 amino acids. CDR1 is LGHNA and CDR2 is YNFKEQ in the germline V gene. The CDR3 sequence: CASSLLSGSYNEQFF. The CDR3 DNA reads as TGTGCCAGCAGCCTGCTTAGCGGGAGTTACAATGAGCAGTTCTTC.

In its sample, this clone was seen once. The chain joins TRBV7-7 to TRBJ2-5, with TRBD2 matching 10 bases. The CDR3 is 16 amino acids. Germline trimming cut 3 bases from V and 5 bases from J; bases unmatched to any gene: 9. Germline CDR1 is SSHAT and CDR2 is FNYEAQ (reference sequence). CDR3 in amino acids: CASSLGSSGSHETQYF. The CDR3, as DNA: TGTGCCAGCAGCTTGGGTTCTAGCGGGAGTCACGAGACCCAGTACTTC.

The chain employs TRBV11-3 and TRBJ2-3; D gene uncertain. Germline CDR1 and CDR2: SGHNT and YENEEA. The CDR3 contains 14 residues. V lost 4 bases and J lost 0, with 8 bases in between. The CDR3 nucleotides read TGTGCCAGCAGCTCACTCACTAGCACAGATACGCAGTATTTT. Translating it yields CASSSLTSTDTQYF.

This chain uses TRBV7-9 with TRBJ1-1; TRBD1 aligns across 11 bases. Per the germline V gene, CDR1 is SEHNR and CDR2 is FQNEAQ (reference sequence). The CDR3 has 13 amino acids. V shed 5 bases and J 7 bases; nucleotides not matched to a gene: 3. The CDR3 region is CASSGGTGGEAFF. CDR3 sequence (DNA): TGTGCCAGCAGCGGTGGGACAGGGGGTGAAGCTTTCTTT.

Only a few counts were recorded for this clone. The V gene is TRBV6-5, the J gene TRBJ1-1, with D perhaps TRBD1 (5 bases). Germline CDR1 reads MNHEY; CDR2 reads SVGAGI. The CDR3 runs to 15 residues. V was cut by 4 bases and J by 1 base, with 13 bases left in between. For the CDR3, the DNA is TGTGCCAGCAGTTCAGGGAGGAGTGGGAACACTGAAGCTTTCTTT. Protein product: CASSSGRSGNTEAFF.

The rearrangement joins TRBV28 to TRBJ1-5; D gene unclear. The CDR3 contains 11 residues. Germline loops: CDR1 MDHEN, CDR2 SYDVKM. V gave up 4 bases and J gave up 10 bases, with 8 bases separating them. CDR3 amino acids: CASSSDNPQHF. As DNA, the CDR3 is TGTGCCAGCAGTTCCGATAACCCCCAGCATTTT.

In this sample, this clone turned up many times. The CDR3 nucleotides are TGTGCCAGCAGCTTAATCAGGGCGAACACTGAAGCTTTCTTT. Its protein is CASSLIRANTEAFF. The chain links TRBV5-6 to TRBJ1-1, with D possibly being TRBD1 (5 bases). This CDR3 is 14 amino acids long. V was shortened by 2 bases and J by 1 base, with 9 bases between the two germline ends. Per germline, CDR1 SGHDT and CDR2 YYEEEE.

The chain links TRBV7-9 to TRBJ2-2; D ambiguous. The germline gives CDR1 SEHNR, CDR2 FQNEAQ (reference sequence). The V gene lost 1 base and the J gene lost 6 bases, with 6 bases spanning the gap. The CDR3 runs to 13 residues. Here the CDR3 DNA reads TGTGCCAGCAGCTTAGGCCAGGCCGGGGAGCTGTTTTTT. It yields the protein CASSLGQAGELFF.